Each of the 10 T cell receptor beta chains below was sequenced from the same sample in a study of control samples from healthy donors and cancer patients. Method: immunoSEQ multiplex PCR; TCRdb's copy keeps in-frame clones and lacks some. Among approximately 97,000 clones, 92% were seen once, and the ten largest hold 2% to 2.5%. Specimen: blood. The receptors come from a woman under 30 in good health.

The genes are TRBV19 and TRBJ1-4; D not resolved. There are 14 residues in the CDR3. Germline V lookup: CDR1 LNHDA, CDR2 SQIVND (reference sequence). Trimming removed 3 bases at V and 7 bases at J, with 12 bases between. The CDR3 spells CASSIQTSGEKLFF. CDR3 sequence (DNA): TGTGCCAGTAGTATTCAGACGTCCGGTGAAAAACTGTTTTTT. The variable domain in full, completed from reference TRBV19 and TRBJ1-4, reads DGGITQSPKYLFRKEGQNVTLSCEQNLNHDAMYWYRQDPGQGLRLIYYSQIVNDFQKGDIAEGYSVSREKKESFPLTVTSAQKNPTAFYLCASSIQTSGEKLFFGSGTQLSVL.

The genes are TRBV18 and TRBJ2-1; possible D gene TRBD1, 6 bases. Germline-derived CDR1 and CDR2 are KGHSH and LQKENI. The CDR3 is 15 amino acids. V was clipped by 3 bases and J by 6 bases, with 15 bases between them. The CDR3 loop is CASSPNGGPGNEQFF. For the CDR3, the DNA is TGTGCCAGCTCACCTAATGGGGGCCCCGGCAATGAGCAGTTCTTC.

The chain joins TRBV9 to TRBJ1-3, with a weak D call TRBD1 (6 bases). The CDR3 extends over 17 amino acids. CDR1 and CDR2 (germline): SGDLS, YYNGEE. V gave up 3 bases and J gave up 0 bases, with 16 bases separating them. The CDR3 is CASSALQGGVSGNTIYF. The CDR3 coding sequence is TGTGCCAGCAGCGCTTTACAGGGTGGGGTCTCTGGAAACACCATATATTTT.

This clone was seen a single time. The rearrangement uses TRBV28 and TRBJ2-1; 8 bases are a match to TRBD2. Germline CDR1 and CDR2: MDHEN and SYDVKM. V trimming: 8 bases; J trimming: 2 bases; junction bases outside the gene matches: 8. The CDR3 covers 15 residues. The CDR3 bases are TGTGCCAGCGGCTCGTCGGGACTAGCCTACAATGAGCAGTTCTTC. Its translation is CASGSSGLAYNEQFF.

The chain couples TRBV3-1 (or the pseudogene TRBV3-2) to TRBJ1-1; possibly TRBD1 for D (5 bases). Deletions cut 5 bases from V and 1 base from J, with 14 bases between. The CDR3 spans 15 residues. Germline V gene data show CDR1 as LGHDT and CDR2 as YNNKEL (reference sequence). The CDR3 DNA reads TGTGCCAGCAGCATCCACAGGAGCAAGAACACTGAAGCTTTCTTT. Protein sequence: CASSIHRSKNTEAFF.

V is TRBV19 and J is TRBJ1-2; D unclear. Per the germline V gene, CDR1 is LNHDA and CDR2 is SQIVND (reference sequence). Trimming stripped 0 bases from V and 5 bases from J, with 7 bases between. The CDR3 is made up of 13 amino acids. The CDR3 DNA sequence: TGTGCCAGTAGTATAGAGGGCGGGTATGGCTACACCTTC. It codes for CASSIEGGYGYTF.

The V and J genes are TRBV12-5 and TRBJ2-2; unclear D gene. Trimming took 1 base from V and 4 from J, leaving 1 base between them. The V gene's germline CDR1 is LGHNT and CDR2 FRNRAP. This CDR3 has 12 amino acids. The CDR3 sequence: CASGLGTGELFF. The CDR3 region has the DNA TGTGCTAGTGGTTTGGGCACCGGGGAGCTGTTTTTT. Based on the CDR3 plus reference TRBV12-5 and TRBJ2-2, the full variable domain is DARVTQTPRHKVTEMGQEVTMRCQPILGHNTVFWYRQTMMQGLELLAYFRNRAPLDDSGMPKDRFSAEMPDATLATLKIQPSEPRDSAVYFCASGLGTGELFFGEGSRLTVL.

This rearrangement joins TRBV5-6 to TRBJ1-1; 9 positions match TRBD1. This CDR3 has 14 amino acids. The germline CDR1 and CDR2 sequences are SGHDT and YYEEEE. Trimming removed 1 base from V and 5 bases from J; junction bases left unmatched: 3. The CDR3 DNA reads as TGTGCCAGCAGCTTGTACAGGGGGCGGACTGAAGCTTTCTTT. Encoded protein: CASSLYRGRTEAFF.

The genes are TRBV24-1 and TRBJ1-5; D is perhaps TRBD1 (6 bases). The CDR3 is made up of 21 amino acids. CDR1 and CDR2 from the germline V gene are KGHDR and SFDVKD. Trimming pared 3 bases from V and 4 bases from J, leaving 30 bases between. The CDR3 region is CATSDPRSGTNTGNGNQPQHF. CDR3 DNA sequence: TGTGCCACCAGTGATCCAAGGTCCGGGACAAATACCGGGAATGGGAATCAGCCCCAGCATTTT.

The V and J genes are TRBV7-2 and TRBJ1-6; D perhaps matches TRBD1 (5 bases). CDR3 size: 14 residues. Germline V gives CDR1 SGHTA, CDR2 FQGNSA. Between the trimmed V and J ends, which lost 1 base and 10 bases, there was a span of 11 bases. The CDR3, as DNA: TGTGCCAGCAGCTTAGTTTGGGGGAAGTCACCCCTCCACTTT. Protein sequence: CASSLVWGKSPLHF.